These 9 T cell receptor beta chains were sequenced from one sample in a study of control samples from healthy donors and cancer patients. Repertoires were generated with immunoSEQ multiplex PCR, while TCRdb's copy carries only in-frame clones and drops some. The table records 120,000 to 150,000 clones, more than 85% of them present only once. Input material: blood. The receptor source for this set is a man younger than 40 in good health.

This rearrangement joins TRBV6-5 to TRBJ1-1, with a possible D match to TRBD1 (5 bases). With 0 bases removed from V and 1 base from J, the gap between germline ends came to 6 bases. CDR1 and CDR2 from the germline V gene are MNHEY and SVGAGI. The CDR3 spans 14 residues. CDR3 protein: CASSYSGANTEAFF. Written as DNA, the CDR3 is TGTGCCAGCAGTTACTCCGGGGCGAACACTGAAGCTTTCTTT.

The chain employs TRBV4-1 and TRBJ1-2; tentative D call: TRBD1 (5 bases). This CDR3 has 16 residues. Trimming stripped 0 bases from V and 4 bases from J, with 15 bases between. Germline lookup yields CDR1 MGHRA and CDR2 YSYEKL. The CDR3 DNA follows: TGCGCCAGCAGCCAAGATAAAGGTGGGGGACCCTATGGCTACACCTTC. This sequence encodes CASSQDKGGGPYGYTF.

This chain joins TRBV15 and TRBJ1-1, with D uncertain. This CDR3 comprises 13 residues. Looked up from germline, CDR1 is LNHNV and CDR2 is YYDKDF (reference sequence). Trimming took 0 bases from V and 3 from J, leaving 5 bases between them. The CDR3 loop reads CATSRDGDTEAFF. Here the CDR3 DNA reads TGTGCCACCAGCAGAGATGGGGACACTGAAGCTTTCTTT. Full variable domain (rest looked up from reference TRBV15 and TRBJ1-1): DAMVIQNPRYQVTQFGKPVTLSCSQTLNHNVMYWYQQKSSQAPKLLFHYYDKDFNNEADTPDNFQSRRPNTSFCFLDIRSPGLGDTAMYLCATSRDGDTEAFFGQGTRLTVV.

The chain carries TRBV19 and TRBJ2-5, with 14 bases that match TRBD2. The ends lost 3 bases at V and 0 bases at J; junction bases unmatched: 3. Germline V gene sequence: CDR1 LNHDA, CDR2 SQIVND (reference sequence). There are 17 residues in the CDR3. The CDR3 here is CASSMTSGGAYQETQYF. In DNA, the CDR3 is TGTGCCAGTAGTATGACTAGCGGGGGGGCGTACCAAGAGACCCAGTACTTC.

This chain uses TRBV9 with TRBJ1-5; D not resolved. CDR3 size: 16 residues. Trimming cost V 0 bases and J 6 bases, with 16 bases left between them. Germline assignment: CDR1 SGDLS and CDR2 YYNGEE. As DNA, the CDR3 is TGTGCCAGCAGCGTAGGGGAGGGTTTTGTGTGTCAGCCCCAGCATTTT. This codes for CASSVGEGFVCQPQHF.

The chain links TRBV9 to TRBJ1-3; D ambiguous. The CDR3 spans 16 residues. V dropped 4 bases and J dropped 0 bases, with 14 bases sitting between them. CDR1 is SGDLS, CDR2 YYNGEE, per germline. CDR3 region: CASSPRSKSSGNTIYF. CDR3 nucleotide sequence: TGTGCCAGCAGCCCTCGATCCAAAAGCTCTGGAAACACCATATATTTT.

The chain is built from TRBV7-7 and TRBJ2-5; 7 positions agree with TRBD2. Per the germline V gene, CDR1 is SSHAT and CDR2 is FNYEAQ (reference sequence). This CDR3 spans 15 amino acids. The J segment lost 4 bases and the V segment lost 0 bases, leaving 5 bases of the junction unmatched. The CDR3 nucleotides read TGTGCCAGCAGCTTAGCTGCCGCTAGCGGAGAGACCCAGTACTTC. Translating gives CASSLAAASGETQYF.

This clone was seen a single time. V usage is TRBV11-2 and J usage is TRBJ2-7, with 9 bases lining up with TRBD1. Germline lookup yields CDR1 SGHAT and CDR2 FQNNGV. This CDR3 contains 14 residues. Unmatched junction bases numbered 4, after V lost 4 bases and J lost 3 bases. The CDR3: CASSSGTGIYEQYF. CDR3 nucleotide sequence: TGTGCCAGCAGCTCCGGGACAGGGATCTACGAGCAGTACTTC.

Remarks on this clone: The sample holds other DNA sequences that translate to the same CDR3. This rearrangement joins TRBV6-5 to TRBJ2-1; TRBD2 matches at 9 bases. Germline values: CDR1 MNHEY, CDR2 SVGAGI. The CDR3 covers 14 residues. J gave up 10 bases and V 5 bases, and 9 bases lay outside the gene matches. The CDR3 DNA reads as TGTGCCAGCAGTCTTAGCGGGGGCAAGGGGGAGCAGTTCTTC. Translated: CASSLSGGKGEQFF.